Presented here are 10 T cell receptor beta chains from one specimen sequenced in a study of identical twins. TCRdb re-derived calls from the 5' RACE reads in MiXCR, one entry per CDR3 protein. The table shows 520,000 or so distinct CDR3 sequences, with 22% occurring only once. Separately, the same data were catalogued under a study of T cells expressing NK-cell markers.

Sequencing was performed on CD4+ T cells sorted from blood. The receptors here all came from a young woman in good health.

This clonotype was recorded a few times. CDR3 DNA sequence: TGCAGTGCTACTACAGGGGCCCTCGGGGAGACCCAGTACTTC. Amino acid sequence: CSATTGALGETQYF. V usage is TRBV20-1 and J usage is TRBJ2-5, with 7 bases fitting TRBD1. The V gene's germline CDR1 is DFQATT and CDR2 SNEGSKA (reference sequence). The CDR3 has 14 amino acids. The trim removed 4 bases at V and 5 bases at J, leaving 10 bases unmatched.

J is TRBJ2-7 and V is TRBV7-2, with D hard to call. Trimming removed 3 bases from V and 2 bases from J, with 8 bases in between. Germline V gives CDR1 SGHTA, CDR2 FQGNSA. The CDR3 spans 13 residues. CDR3 in DNA: TGTGCCAGCAGCTTGCTTACCACCTACGAGCAGTACTTC. Translation: CASSLLTTYEQYF.

This clonotype was observed a few times. In nucleotides, the CDR3 is TGTGCCATCAGCCACGACAGGATGAACACTGAAGCTTTCTTT. This translates into CAISHDRMNTEAFF. This chain links TRBV10-3 with TRBJ1-1; a possible D gene is TRBD1 (6 bases). The CDR3 sequence is 14 residues long. Germline-derived CDR1 and CDR2 are ENHRY and SYGVKD. V was shortened by 6 bases and J by 0 bases, with 11 bases between the two germline ends.

V gene TRBV20-1 combines with J gene TRBJ2-1; 9 bases are shared with TRBD2. In germline, CDR1 is DFQATT, CDR2 SNEGSKA (reference sequence). With V trimmed by 7 bases and J by 9 bases, 16 bases remained unmatched. The CDR3 length is 15 residues. The CDR3 here is CSVIAASGVGGEQFF. The CDR3, as DNA: TGCAGTGTTATAGCCGCTAGCGGGGTGGGTGGTGAGCAGTTCTTC.

Of note for this clonotype: The junction differs from germline at one of its ends, possibly a read error. V gene TRBV27 combines with J gene TRBJ2-5; TRBD1 aligns across 12 bases. CDR1 is MNHEY and CDR2 is SMNVEV in the germline V gene (reference sequence). The CDR3 has 13 amino acids. The CDR3 DNA reads TGCGCCACCGGGACAGGGGGCAGAGAGACCCAGTACTTC. Residues: CATGTGGRETQYF.

The chain has TRBV7-2 and TRBJ2-7, with a tentative D call TRBD1 (5 bases). Trimming took off 3 bases at V and 8 bases at J, with 14 bases between the two ends. Per the germline V gene, CDR1 is SGHTA and CDR2 is FQGNSA. This CDR3 spans 13 amino acids. The CDR3 sequence is CASSLGPSPQQYF. The DNA for the CDR3 is TGTGCCAGCAGCTTGGGGCCTAGTCCTCAGCAGTACTTC. Using reference TRBV7-2 and TRBJ2-7 for the parts outside the CDR3, the full variable domain is GAGVSQSPSNKVTEKGKDVELRCDPISGHTALYWYRQSLGQGLEFLIYFQGNSAPDKSGLPSDRFSAERTGGSVSTLTIQRTQQEDSAVYLCASSLGPSPQQYFGPGTRLTVT.

The chain has TRBV20-1 and TRBJ2-1, with 9 bases identical to TRBD2. With V trimmed by 7 bases and J by 4 bases, 8 bases remained unmatched. The CDR3 extends over 14 amino acids. Germline values: CDR1 DFQATT, CDR2 SNEGSKA (reference sequence). The CDR3 reads CSGELTSGYNEQFF. The CDR3 region has the DNA TGCAGTGGAGAGCTCACTAGCGGGTACAATGAGCAGTTCTTC.

The chain couples TRBV3-1 to TRBJ2-7; no definite D call. The CDR3 consists of 14 residues. Germline V lookup: CDR1 LGHDT, CDR2 YNNKEL (reference sequence). The germline V and J ends were trimmed by 1 base and 2 bases, with 9 bases remaining between them. The CDR3 region is CASSQVAGTYEQYF. The CDR3 DNA reads TGTGCCAGCAGCCAAGTAGCCGGTACCTACGAGCAGTACTTC.

The chain carries TRBV6-1 and TRBJ2-7; no definite D call. The CDR3 spans 13 residues. Trimming took 7 bases from V and 0 from J, leaving 10 bases between them. Germline V gives CDR1 MNHNS, CDR2 SASEGT. CDR3 in DNA: TGTGCCAGCACCCCCGACGGCTCCTACGAGCAGTACTTC. Protein: CASTPDGSYEQYF.

V gene TRBV27 combines with J gene TRBJ2-1; D call uncertain. The germline V gene encodes CDR1 MNHEY and CDR2 SMNVEV (reference sequence). This CDR3 has 15 amino acids. V lost 2 bases and J 9 bases, leaving 17 bases between the germline ends. Here the CDR3 reads CASSLKASPISEQFF. In nucleotides, the CDR3 is TGTGCCAGCAGTTTAAAGGCCAGCCCAATCAGTGAGCAGTTCTTC.